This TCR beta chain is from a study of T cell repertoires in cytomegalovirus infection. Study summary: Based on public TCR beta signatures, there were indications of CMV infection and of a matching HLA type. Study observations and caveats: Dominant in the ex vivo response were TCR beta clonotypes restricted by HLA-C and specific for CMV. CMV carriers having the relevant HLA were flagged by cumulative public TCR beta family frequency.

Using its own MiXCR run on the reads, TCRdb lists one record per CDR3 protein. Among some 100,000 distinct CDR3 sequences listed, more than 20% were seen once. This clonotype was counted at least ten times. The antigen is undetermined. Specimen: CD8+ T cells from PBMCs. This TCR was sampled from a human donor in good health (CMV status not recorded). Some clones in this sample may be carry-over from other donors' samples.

CDR3: CASSNRDSARDYGYTF. In DNA form, the CDR3 reads TGTGCCAGCTCTAACCGGGACAGCGCGCGCGACTATGGCTACACCTTC. The chain links TRBV12-3 or TRBV12-4 to TRBJ1-2, with 7 positions matching TRBD1. CDR3 length equals 16 residues. With 8 bases clipped from V and 3 bases from J, the junction kept 15 bases outside the gene matches.